Following are 18 T cell receptor beta chains from one sample sequenced in a study of T cell changes during pregnancy in multiple sclerosis. The data were produced by immunoSEQ multiplex PCR, yet TCRdb's version contains in-frame clones alone and is incomplete. The sample has almost 35,000 clones; approximately 91% are singletons. The source was peripheral blood, collected in the second trimester of pregnancy. These receptors were taken from a female donor in good health, enrolled as a control in a pregnancy study.

The chain links TRBV4-2 to TRBJ1-1; 8 positions agree with TRBD1. The J segment lost 6 bases and the V segment lost 1 base, leaving 10 bases of the junction unmatched. The CDR3 covers 16 residues. Per germline, CDR1 LGHNA and CDR2 YNFKEQ. The DNA for the CDR3 is TGTGCCAGCAGCCAAGTGGCAGGACAGGGCTTGGCTGAAGCTTTCTTT. Translating gives CASSQVAGQGLAEAFF.

The J gene is TRBJ2-6, the V gene TRBV27, with D tentatively TRBD2 (6 bases). The ends were cut back, 5 bases at V and 2 bases at J, with 28 bases in the middle. Germline values: CDR1 MNHEY, CDR2 SMNVEV (reference sequence). This CDR3 contains 21 residues. In DNA, the CDR3 is TGTGCCAGCAGTCCACTCTCAGGGAACGCCGGCCCGGGAGCTGGGGCCAACGTCCTGACTTTC. It yields the protein CASSPLSGNAGPGAGANVLTF.

The chain carries TRBV29-1 and TRBJ2-5, with TRBD1 as a possible D gene (6 bases). The V end lost 2 bases, the J end lost 4 bases, and 11 bases lay between the germline ends. Germline CDR1 and CDR2: SQVTM and ANQGSEA. The CDR3 extends over 13 amino acids. The CDR3 sequence: CSVETGLRETQYF. Here the CDR3 DNA reads TGCAGCGTTGAAACAGGGCTAAGAGAGACCCAGTACTTC.

The V and J genes are TRBV9 and TRBJ2-5; D is possibly TRBD1 (5 bases). Germline CDR1 SGDLS, CDR2 YYNGEE. Trimming stripped 4 bases from V and 5 bases from J, with 15 bases between. There are 14 residues in the CDR3. As DNA, the CDR3 is TGTGCCAGCAGCCCCCGGGCAGGGTCGGAGACCCAGTACTTC. Encoded protein: CASSPRAGSETQYF.

The genes are TRBV6-6 and TRBJ1-5, with D possibly being TRBD1 (5 bases). The CDR3 contains 13 residues. Per the germline V gene, CDR1 is MNHNY and CDR2 is SVGAGI (reference sequence). Trimming pared 8 bases from V and 5 bases from J, leaving 13 bases between. CDR3 DNA: TGTGCCAGCTGTTTGCAGGGCGATCAGCCCCAGCATTTT. Its protein product is CASCLQGDQPQHF.

This chain links TRBV5-1 with TRBJ2-2; maybe TRBD2 (6 bases). CDR1 and CDR2 (germline): SGHRS, YFSETQ. The CDR3 has 16 residues. Trimming shortened V by 2 bases and J by 2 bases, and 13 bases separated the two germline ends. The CDR3 region is CASSFQPGGNTGELFF. The CDR3 DNA sequence: TGCGCCAGCAGCTTTCAACCCGGGGGAAACACCGGGGAGCTGTTTTTT.

The chain uses TRBV5-1 and TRBJ2-1; 13 bases are a match to TRBD2. Germline V gene data show CDR1 as SGHRS and CDR2 as YFSETQ. The CDR3 contains 16 residues. The trim removed 0 bases at V and 6 bases at J, leaving 3 bases unmatched. CDR3 nucleotide sequence: TGCGCCAGCAGCTTGGGGGGACTAGCGGGATCCAATGAGCAGTTCTTC. Its translation is CASSLGGLAGSNEQFF.

This clone was counted a few times. This chain connects TRBV11-3 to TRBJ1-4, with D perhaps TRBD1 (6 bases). The CDR3 covers 19 residues. The germline V gene has CDR1 SGHNT and CDR2 YENEEA. V dropped 2 bases and J dropped 0 bases, with 19 bases sitting between them. The CDR3 DNA reads TGTGCCAGCAGCTTAAAGGGGGAACTAGGGGAGACAACTAATGAAAAACTGTTTTTT. Its translation is CASSLKGELGETTNEKLFF.

V usage is TRBV10-2 and J usage is TRBJ2-3, with D maybe TRBD2 (7 bases). The CDR3 totals 16 residues. Trimming took off 1 base at V and 1 base at J, with 12 bases between the two ends. The germline gives CDR1 WSHSY, CDR2 SAAADI. The CDR3 loop is CASSEFTGGRTDTQYF. The CDR3 coding sequence is TGCGCCAGCAGTGAGTTTACGGGGGGCCGCACAGATACGCAGTATTTT.

The rearrangement uses TRBV11-1 and TRBJ1-4, with D possibly TRBD1 on 6 matching bases. The CDR3 consists of 14 residues. Trimming cost V 5 bases and J 3 bases, with 10 bases left between them. Looked up from germline, CDR1 is SGHAT and CDR2 is FQDESV (reference sequence). This CDR3 is CASSRTASNEKLFF. In nucleotides, the CDR3 is TGTGCCAGCAGCAGGACAGCGTCTAATGAAAAACTGTTTTTT.

The chain couples TRBV7-2 to TRBJ1-4; a weak D match, TRBD1 (5 bases). The CDR3 totals 12 residues. Trimming pared 5 bases from V and 10 bases from J, leaving 11 bases between. Germline V CDR1 and CDR2: SGHTA, FQGNSA. CDR3 bases: TGTGCCAGCAGCCTAGGGAGGGGAAAACTGTTTTTT. It specifies CASSLGRGKLFF.

The chain has TRBV2 and TRBJ2-3, with D possibly TRBD2 on 5 matching bases. Germline lookup yields CDR1 SNHLY and CDR2 FYNNEI. This CDR3 has 15 amino acids. Trimming took off 1 base at V and 1 base at J, with 9 bases between the two ends. The CDR3 DNA reads TGTGCCAGCAGTGAAGTGGGTAGCGGCACAGATACGCAGTATTTT. It specifies CASSEVGSGTDTQYF. The whole variable domain, filled in from reference TRBV2 and TRBJ2-3, reads EPEVTQTPSHQVTQMGQEVILRCVPISNHLYFYWYRQILGQKVEFLVSFYNNEISEKSEIFDDQFSVERPDGSNFTLKIRSTKLEDSAMYFCASSEVGSGTDTQYFGPGTRLTVL.

This clone has only one observation. This chain uses TRBV5-6 with TRBJ2-1; D unclear. This CDR3 has 11 amino acids. The V end was cut by 1 base, the J end by 7 bases, with 3 bases between. CDR1 and CDR2 from the germline V gene are SGHDT and YYEEEE. The CDR3 DNA is TGTGCCAGCAGCTTGCGTAATGAGCAGTTCTTC. This encodes CASSLRNEQFF.

The chain combines TRBV25-1 with TRBJ1-1; TRBD1 agrees at 11 bases. The CDR3 loop spans 14 amino acids. V shed 7 bases and J 1 base; nucleotides not matched to a gene: 2. From germline, CDR1 is MGHDK and CDR2 SYGVNS. CDR3 loop: CASKGTGGNTEAFF. The CDR3 bases are TGTGCCAGCAAGGGGACAGGGGGGAACACTGAAGCTTTCTTT.

J is TRBJ1-2 and V is TRBV28, with 9 bases identical to TRBD1. The CDR3 is 15 amino acids. V was clipped by 3 bases and J by 5 bases; unmatched bases: 7. Germline V gene sequence: CDR1 MDHEN, CDR2 SYDVKM. The CDR3 DNA sequence: TGTGCCAGCAGTTTTGGAGGTGGACAGGGGTATGGCTACACCTTC. Its protein is CASSFGGGQGYGYTF.

The gene calls are TRBV7-3 and TRBJ2-1; D may be TRBD1 (6 bases). The CDR3 spans 15 residues. CDR1 and CDR2 (germline): SGHTA, FQGTGA. V was trimmed by 3 bases and J by 4 bases, leaving 13 bases between them. CDR3 DNA sequence: TGTGCCAGCAGCTTTAGTGGGGGCCAATACAATGAGCAGTTCTTC. Translating gives CASSFSGGQYNEQFF.

The V gene is TRBV27, the J gene TRBJ1-1; weak D call: TRBD1 (5 bases). Deletions cut 4 bases from V and 3 bases from J, with 6 bases between. Germline-derived CDR1 and CDR2 are MNHEY and SMNVEV (reference sequence). The CDR3 length is 12 residues. CDR3 sequence: CASSSGYTEAFF. The CDR3 nucleotides are TGTGCCAGCAGTTCAGGGTACACTGAAGCTTTCTTT.

The CDR3 DNA sequence: TGTGCCAGCAGCCGCCTGCTAGCGGGGCTGAACACCGGGGAGCTGTTTTTT. Its translation: CASSRLLAGLNTGELFF. The genes are TRBV5-6 and TRBJ2-2, with TRBD2 identical over 9 bases. J was trimmed by 1 base and V by 4 bases; bases with no gene match: 8. CDR1 SGHDT and CDR2 YYEEEE come from the germline V gene. The CDR3 totals 17 residues.